Each of the 31 T cell receptor beta chains below was sequenced from the same sample in a study of blood T cell repertoires in COVID-19. Sequenced by immunoSEQ multiplex PCR; TCRdb stores in-frame clones only, minus some. Of 400,000 to 550,000 clones in the sample, 70% to 90% were seen once. Sequences were obtained from PBMCs or T cells enriched from blood (not recorded which). Receptor source: a woman younger than 30 with acute COVID-19.

V is TRBV9 and J is TRBJ1-2; D is unclear. Germline CDR1 and CDR2: SGDLS and YYNGEE. Between the trimmed V and J ends, which lost 1 base and 3 bases, there was a span of 13 bases. The CDR3 consists of 15 residues. The CDR3 DNA reads TGTGCCAGCAGCGTAAGGTCGGGGTCCGACTATGGCTACACCTTC. Protein product: CASSVRSGSDYGYTF.

This chain joins TRBV30 and TRBJ1-6, with 8 nucleotides matching TRBD1. With V trimmed by 8 bases and J by 9 bases, 18 bases remained unmatched. The CDR3 is 16 amino acids. The germline V gene has CDR1 GTSNPN and CDR2 SVGIG (reference sequence). The CDR3 nucleotides read TGTGCCGGCAAGCGGACAGGGAATGACCAAGCTTCACCCCTCCACTTT. It codes for CAGKRTGNDQASPLHF. Together with reference TRBV30 and TRBJ1-6, the CDR3 gives the full variable domain: SQTIHQWPATLVQPVGSPLSLECTVEGTSNPNLYWYRQAAGRGLQLLFYSVGIGQISSEVPQNLSASRPQDRQFILSSKKLLLSDSGFYLCAGKRTGNDQASPLHFGNGTRLTVT.

This chain connects TRBV3-1 (or the pseudogene TRBV3-2) to TRBJ1-2, with TRBD1 matching 10 bases. Germline values: CDR1 LGHDT, CDR2 YNNKEL (reference sequence). J was trimmed by 8 bases and V by 4 bases; bases with no gene match: 4. This CDR3 is 13 amino acids long. CDR3: CASSRGQGDGYTF. CDR3 DNA: TGTGCCAGCAGCCGAGGACAGGGGGACGGCTACACCTTC.

The chain couples TRBV5-4 to TRBJ2-5; 7 bases are a match to TRBD1. Trimming took 0 bases from V and 4 from J; bases not matched to a gene: 6. The CDR3 is made up of 15 amino acids. Per the germline V gene, CDR1 is SGHNT and CDR2 is YYREEE (reference sequence). CDR3 residues: CASSLAGTVRETQYF. The CDR3 coding sequence is TGTGCCAGCAGCTTGGCCGGGACAGTTAGAGAGACCCAGTACTTC. Drawing the rest from reference TRBV5-4 and TRBJ2-5, the complete variable domain is ETGVTQSPTHLIKTRGQQVTLRCSSQSGHNTVSWYQQALGQGPQFIFQYYREEENGRGNFPPRFSGLQFPNYSSELNVNALELDDSALYLCASSLAGTVRETQYFGPGTRLLVL.

The chain is built from TRBV10-2 and TRBJ1-5; D remains unclear. The CDR3 is 13 amino acids. V lost 4 bases and J lost 4, with 8 bases in between. Germline V gene data show CDR1 as WSHSY and CDR2 as SAAADI. The CDR3 DNA reads TGCGCCAGCAGTGTAACGGAGAATCAGCCCCAGCATTTT. It is translated as CASSVTENQPQHF.

The chain has TRBV5-1 and TRBJ2-5; D possibly corresponds to TRBD2 (6 bases). This CDR3 has 14 amino acids. The germline gives CDR1 SGHRS, CDR2 YFSETQ. Deletions cut 5 bases from V and 5 bases from J, with 16 bases between. This CDR3 is CASSKLDSGETQYF. As DNA, the CDR3 is TGCGCCAGCAGTAAGCTCGACAGCGGGGAGACCCAGTACTTC.

V usage is TRBV28 and J usage is TRBJ2-4; D is ambiguous. Trimming stripped 8 bases from V and 7 bases from J, with 6 bases between. Per the germline V gene, CDR1 is MDHEN and CDR2 is SYDVKM. The CDR3 has 10 residues. CDR3: CASAGNIQYF. Written as DNA, the CDR3 is TGTGCCAGCGCCGGGAACATTCAGTACTTC.

CDR3 region: CAISGGGNRMGETQYF. CDR3 coding DNA: TGTGCCATCAGTGGGGGGGGGAATCGGATGGGAGAGACCCAGTACTTC. The chain links TRBV10-3 to TRBJ2-5; 7 bases align to TRBD2. There are 16 residues in the CDR3. Germline trimming cut 4 bases from V and 4 bases from J; bases unmatched to any gene: 12. Germline V CDR1 and CDR2: ENHRY, SYGVKD.

The chain has TRBV5-1 and TRBJ1-6; 11 bases agree with TRBD1. The CDR3 covers 15 residues. The V gene's germline CDR1 is SGHRS and CDR2 YFSETQ. V lost 9 bases and J lost 11; bases outside the gene matches: 13. CDR3 DNA: TGCGCCACCCCACCTCGCGGGACAGGGGGAACACCCCTCCACTTT. Translating gives CATPPRGTGGTPLHF.

The V call is TRBV2, the J call TRBJ2-3, with 11 bases fitting TRBD1. The ends lost 6 bases at V and 4 bases at J; junction bases unmatched: 12. Per the germline V gene, CDR1 is SNHLY and CDR2 is FYNNEI. This CDR3 is 17 amino acids long. CDR3 coding DNA: TGTGCCAGCAGGGAAATATATAGGGACAGGGGGGCAGATACGCAGTATTTT. Residues: CASREIYRDRGADTQYF.

The rearrangement joins TRBV3-1 (or the pseudogene TRBV3-2) to TRBJ1-5; weak D call: TRBD1 (6 bases). The CDR3 is made up of 20 amino acids. Trimming took off 4 bases at V and 0 bases at J, with 25 bases between the two ends. Germline V lookup: CDR1 LGHDT, CDR2 YNNKEL (reference sequence). CDR3 amino acids: CASSPGSRGQHLYSNQPQHF. CDR3 in DNA: TGTGCCAGCAGCCCTGGCTCCAGGGGCCAACATCTGTATAGCAATCAGCCCCAGCATTTT.

This clone was counted a single time. This sequence joins TRBV2 and TRBJ2-2; TRBD1 matches at 7 bases. This CDR3 has 17 amino acids. V lost 4 bases, J lost 2 bases, and 10 bases stayed unmatched. Germline lookup yields CDR1 SNHLY and CDR2 FYNNEI. The CDR3 sequence: CASSGSRDSLNTGELFF. CDR3 in DNA: TGTGCCAGCAGTGGGTCTCGGGACAGCCTTAACACCGGGGAGCTGTTTTTT.

This chain connects TRBV28 to TRBJ1-1; 7 bases line up with TRBD1. Germline values: CDR1 MDHEN, CDR2 SYDVKM. V shed 5 bases, J shed 1 base, and the junction held 4 bases outside the gene matches. There are 14 residues in the CDR3. Here the CDR3 DNA reads TGTGCCAGCAGTCCCTGGACAGGGAACACTGAAGCTTTCTTT. Amino acids: CASSPWTGNTEAFF.

J is TRBJ2-1 and V is TRBV27; D remains unclear. This CDR3 region has 14 residues. V gave up 3 bases and J gave up 4 bases, with 10 bases separating them. Looked up from germline, CDR1 is MNHEY and CDR2 is SMNVEV (reference sequence). In nucleotides, the CDR3 is TGTGCCAGCAGTTTCAAGAGTCCATACAATGAGCAGTTCTTC. This sequence encodes CASSFKSPYNEQFF.

The CDR3 loop is CASRQGLNTEAFF. The CDR3, as DNA: TGCGCCAGCAGACAGGGCTTGAACACTGAAGCTTTCTTT. The gene calls are TRBV10-1 and TRBJ1-1, with a possible D match to TRBD1 (6 bases). V shed 6 bases and J shed 0 bases, with 8 bases lying between them. The germline gives CDR1 WNHNN, CDR2 SYGVQD (reference sequence). The CDR3 loop spans 13 amino acids.

This chain connects TRBV6-6 to TRBJ1-1, with 11 bases that match TRBD1. CDR3 length equals 15 residues. Germline trimming cut 8 bases from V and 0 bases from J; bases unmatched to any gene: 5. Germline V CDR1 and CDR2: MNHNY, SVGAGI (reference sequence). The CDR3: CASGRDRGMNTEAFF. DNA of the CDR3: TGTGCCAGCGGCCGGGACAGGGGGATGAACACTGAAGCTTTCTTT.

At least ten counts were recorded for this clone. The V gene is TRBV7-2, the J gene TRBJ1-5, with D unresolved. Germline V lookup: CDR1 SGHTA, CDR2 FQGNSA. CDR3 size: 13 residues. Trimming removed 1 base at V and 6 bases at J, with 7 bases between. CDR3 DNA sequence: TGTGCCAGCAGCTTAGATCAGGCTCAGCCCCAGCATTTT. Translated, it gives CASSLDQAQPQHF.

The CDR3 DNA follows: TGTGCCAGCAGTGAAGGAATAAGCAGGTCCGAGCAGTTCTTC. Translation: CASSEGISRSEQFF. The rearrangement links TRBV6-1 to TRBJ2-1; no firm D call. The CDR3 has 14 amino acids. Deletions cut 1 base from V and 10 bases from J, with 14 bases between. Germline CDR1 MNHNS, CDR2 SASEGT.

The V call is TRBV12-3 or TRBV12-4, the J call TRBJ2-3; D uncertain. V shed 7 bases and J shed 6 bases, with 11 bases lying between them. The CDR3 length is 12 residues. The CDR3 protein is CASTPLEDTQYF. For the CDR3, the DNA is TGTGCCAGCACCCCCTTGGAGGATACGCAGTATTTT.

This chain joins TRBV5-5 and TRBJ2-2; 7 bases agree with TRBD1. CDR3 length: 15 amino acids. Germline CDR1 is SGHKS and CDR2 is YYEKEE (reference sequence). Trimming cost V 2 bases and J 4 bases; bases outside gene matches: 5. The CDR3 loop is CASSFETGTTGELFF. DNA of the CDR3: TGTGCCAGCAGCTTCGAGACAGGGACCACCGGGGAGCTGTTTTTT.

The chain employs TRBV30 and TRBJ2-7; 8 positions agree with TRBD1. Per germline, CDR1 GTSNPN and CDR2 SVGIG (reference sequence). The CDR3 contains 13 residues. The J segment lost 6 bases and the V segment lost 4 bases, leaving 8 bases of the junction unmatched. The CDR3 spells CAWIRTGFGEQYF. In DNA form, the CDR3 reads TGTGCCTGGATCAGGACAGGGTTCGGCGAGCAGTACTTC.

The genes are TRBV27 and TRBJ2-1; TRBD2 might be the D (6 bases). Trimming left V 2 bases short and J 0 bases short, with 11 bases between. The V gene's germline CDR1 is MNHEY and CDR2 SMNVEV (reference sequence). The CDR3 loop spans 16 amino acids. The CDR3 DNA sequence: TGTGCCAGCAGTTTACTGGGACTCAACTCCTACAATGAGCAGTTCTTC. This codes for CASSLLGLNSYNEQFF.

The chain carries TRBV19 and TRBJ1-1, with 9 nucleotides matching TRBD1. This CDR3 contains 14 residues. V dropped 6 bases and J dropped 1; count of bases not matched to a gene: 3. CDR1 and CDR2 from the germline V gene are LNHDA and SQIVND (reference sequence). The CDR3 here is CASSRQGGNTEAFF. CDR3 DNA sequence: TGTGCCAGTAGCCGACAGGGGGGGAACACTGAAGCTTTCTTT.

This chain uses TRBV7-9 with TRBJ1-1; D gene uncertain. Germline assignment: CDR1 SEHNR and CDR2 FQNEAQ (reference sequence). This CDR3 has 13 residues. V shed 3 bases and J shed 0 bases, with 5 bases lying between them. CDR3 coding DNA: TGTGCCAGCAGCTTCCAGATGAACACTGAAGCTTTCTTT. Its translation: CASSFQMNTEAFF.

This clone was seen ten or more times. The rearrangement joins TRBV3-1 (or the pseudogene TRBV3-2) to TRBJ2-2; 7 nucleotides align to TRBD2. This CDR3 has 14 residues. Trimming cost V 6 bases and J 6 bases; bases outside gene matches: 7. Per germline, CDR1 LGHDT and CDR2 YNNKEL (reference sequence). This CDR3 is CASSIGEGAGELFF. In DNA, the CDR3 is TGTGCCAGCAGTATAGGGGAGGGTGCCGGGGAGCTGTTTTTT.

This chain uses TRBV5-6 with TRBJ2-7, with D maybe TRBD2 (6 bases). V gave up 0 bases and J gave up 3 bases, with 10 bases separating them. Germline V gene sequence: CDR1 SGHDT, CDR2 YYEEEE. The CDR3 runs 14 residues. The CDR3 loop reads CASSLVGGDYEQYF. In DNA form, the CDR3 reads TGTGCCAGCAGCTTGGTCGGGGGAGACTACGAGCAGTACTTC.

V and J are TRBV4-1 and TRBJ2-1; possibly TRBD2 for D (6 bases). Germline V CDR1 and CDR2: MGHRA, YSYEKL. Trimming cost V 1 base and J 2 bases, with 12 bases left between them. This CDR3 spans 16 amino acids. The CDR3 coding sequence is TGCGCCAGCAGCCAAGGTGGGAGGACGGCCTACAATGAGCAGTTCTTC. Translated: CASSQGGRTAYNEQFF.

The chain carries TRBV7-9 and TRBJ2-1; 8 nucleotides match TRBD2. Trimming at V came to 4 bases and at J to 4 bases, leaving 9 bases not matched to a gene. There are 16 residues in the CDR3. Per germline, CDR1 SEHNR and CDR2 FQNEAQ (reference sequence). This CDR3 is CASSSERGGRYNEQFF. As DNA, the CDR3 is TGTGCCAGCAGCTCAGAACGGGGGGGCCGATACAATGAGCAGTTCTTC.

As concerns this clone: Additional DNA sequences in this sample encode the identical CDR3. V is TRBV19 and J is TRBJ1-5; a possible D gene is TRBD1 (5 bases). V shed 3 bases and J shed 0 bases, with 9 bases lying between them. Germline CDR1 reads LNHDA; CDR2 reads SQIVND (reference sequence). This CDR3 contains 15 residues. The CDR3: CASSIGGDSNQPQHF. The DNA of the CDR3 is TGTGCCAGTAGTATCGGGGGAGATAGCAATCAGCCCCAGCATTTT.

This clone was counted between two and nine times. This sequence joins TRBV28 and TRBJ1-1, with D maybe TRBD1 (6 bases). The CDR3 is made up of 14 amino acids. Deletions cut 6 bases from V and 1 base from J, with 12 bases between. CDR1 and CDR2 from the germline V gene are MDHEN and SYDVKM. The CDR3 is CASRTGQQNTEAFF. The DNA of the CDR3 is TGTGCCAGCAGGACTGGACAGCAGAACACTGAAGCTTTCTTT.

The J gene is TRBJ1-2, the V gene TRBV5-4; 7 positions match TRBD1. The length of the CDR3 is 14 residues. V shed 2 bases, J shed 4 bases, and the junction held 5 bases outside the gene matches. CDR1 is SGHNT, CDR2 YYREEE, per germline (reference sequence). CDR3 region: CASSLFRDSYGYTF. In nucleotides, the CDR3 is TGTGCCAGCAGCTTATTCCGGGACAGCTATGGCTACACCTTC.